The clone carrying this T cell receptor (beta chain) was detected a few times. TCRdb fed the 5' RACE reads into MiXCR, producing one record per CDR3 protein. The sample contains hundreds of thousands of distinct CDR3 sequences, 18% of which appear only once. Germline V lookup: CDR1 DFQATT, CDR2 SNEGSKA (reference sequence). The CDR3 runs to 17 residues. With V trimmed by 6 bases and J by 2 bases, 17 bases remained unmatched. This sample is drawn from a study of T-cell memory formation after mild COVID-19. The clonotype was recovered from an adult woman who had mild COVID-19 (a few samples of this study predate the infection). Cell type and time point are not known. Sequenced sample: PBMCs or a T cell subset sorted from them (not recorded which). The chain joins TRBV20-1 to TRBJ2-3, with 7 bases aligning to TRBD2. CDR3 sequence reads: CSAVSHGRAGFTDTQYF. Here the CDR3 DNA reads TGCAGTGCCGTTAGCCATGGTCGAGCGGGATTCACAGATACGCAGTATTTT.